The entry below describes one TCR beta chain. Its specific antigen is unknown. No base qualities exist here, and no much larger clone lies one base off it. This specimen belongs to a study of Ad26.COV2.S vaccination and SARS-CoV-2 variants (dated by TCRdb to about 2021). At the level of the whole study: Vaccine-arm donors were drawn from COV1001, a multicentre, randomized, double-blind, placebo-controlled phase I-IIa trial of Ad26.COV2.S in healthy adults. TCRbeta repertoire sequencing was used to assess the specificity and breadth of SARS-CoV-2-reactive T cell receptors after Ad26.COV2.S vaccination. Trial participants were randomized into five groups of five, in which low-dose or high-dose Ad26.COV2.S was given once or twice, or placebo was given on both occasions. Ad26.COV2.S was administered intramuscularly at a dose of 5x10^10 or 1x10^11 viral particles, either as one shot or as two shots given 56 days apart. A total of around 32 samples were included in the TCR-sequenced set, comprising around 19 Ad26.COV2.S vaccine recipients, 5 placebo recipients and 8 SARS-CoV-2 convalescent individuals. Throughout the experiments and outcome assessment, investigators stayed blinded to trial group allocation. The study at large found these results: The authors noted that the TCR breadth and depth analyses may have underestimated total T cell responses. Vaccine and placebo recipients had comparable non-spike TCR breadth, which fits with the vaccine containing only spike. Substantial breadth of spike-specific CD8+ and CD4+ T cell responses was reported after vaccination. The study was not powered for comparison of responses between vaccine doses or regimens. Ad26.COV2.S recipients had higher spike-specific TCR breadth than placebo recipients (P = 0.0014).

TCRbeta CDR3 regions were sequenced with the immunoSEQ Assay. After extraction, genomic DNA underwent amplification by bias-controlled multiplex PCR, followed by high-throughput sequencing. The paper's data handling went like this. To quantify the absolute abundance of every unique TCRbeta CDR3 region, sequences were collapsed and filtered. T cell fraction was estimated by normalizing TCRbeta template counts to usable DNA, with usable DNA measured through amplification of reference genes found in all nucleated cells. Repertoire TCRs were annotated as SARS-CoV-2-specific when V gene, CDR3 amino acid sequence and J gene were exactly matched to a known reactive TCR set. The reference SARS-CoV-2 TCR set came from MIRA and was filtered for enrichment in COVID-19-positive ImmuneCODE repertoires, removing public or cross-reactive TCRs. Using the MIRA antigens, annotated TCRs were further analysed by specific ORF or by position within an ORF. Depth was the summed frequency of annotated unique rearrangements, while breadth was defined as annotated unique rearrangements over total unique productive rearrangements. Two-sided Wilcoxon rank-sum tests were applied when comparing TCR breadth between groups. In its TCRdb copy, this immuneACCESS table keeps in-frame sequences only and misses some clones. Where compared with another copy, unresolved V genes explain less than half of these, and the others have no known cause. For V, J and clone size, that table is used; D and trimming come from the DNA. This sample is represented by about 350,000 clones; around nine tenths of them were singletons. Jointly, the top ten make up around 5.3% of the sample.

The cysteine opens and the phenylalanine closes a CDR3 of 15 amino acids. Solely the CDR3 DNA is kept, with 45 bases framed from the first base. CDR1 SGDLS and CDR2 YYNGEE are derived from the germline V gene. Trimming at the junction amounts to 3 bases on V and 3 bases on J, and the germline ends lie 13 bases apart. This sample's treatment or condition label indicates: about 20 received Ad26.COV2.S at low or high dose, single or two shots; about 5 received placebo; per-sample allocation not given. For vaccine and placebo recipients, the sequenced repertoires came from samples collected on day 63 after the first injection. In Cohort 1b, roughly 26 adults aged 18-55 years were enrolled at a single site in Boston, USA, between 29 July and 7 August 2020. Ad26.COV2.S was a replication-incompetent adenovirus type 26 vector expressing a prefusion-stabilized SARS-CoV-2 spike protein from the original Wuhan strain.

The source was peripheral blood, collected in a trial of Ad26.COV2.S vaccine versus placebo. The rearranged chain carries TRBV9 and TRBJ1-5; D gene: possibly TRBD1, on 6 matching bases. The TCR was taken from a person aged 18 to 59 who received the Ad26.COV2.S COVID-19 vaccine or a placebo. The CDR3 reads CASSAGGQPNQPQHF. In nucleotides, the sequence is TGTGCCAGCAGCGCCGGCGGACAGCCCAATCAGCCCCAGCATTTT. This CDR3, with the reference TRBV9 and TRBJ1-5 proteins standing in past its ends, gives the full variable domain DSGVTQTPKHLITATGQRVTLRCSPRSGDLSVYWYQQSLDQGLQFLIQYYNGEERAKGNILERFSAQQFPDLHSELNLSSLELGDSALYFCASSAGGQPNQPQHFGDGTRLSIL.